The rows below give T cell receptor beta chains drawn from one sample of a study of cytomegalovirus exposure and HLA in healthy donors. Sequencing was performed with immunoSEQ multiplex PCR; in TCRdb, only in-frame clones are kept and a portion is missing. The data show about 110,000 clones, 80% seen once. The sample taken for sequencing was PBMCs. The receptors shown here come from a man between 45 and 60 years old in good health and CMV-seronegative. CDR3s include the opening cysteine and the closing phenylalanine or tryptophan. The D gene is left open where the match is weak. Expanded clones get a size class; other rows say once, few or many, or leave the size out.

D gene	V gene	J gene	clone size	CDR3 protein	CDR3 DNA
TRBD1	TRBV2	TRBJ2-7	.	CASMDRGVPYEQYF	TGTGCCAGCATGGACAGGGGAGTACCTTACGAGCAGTACTTC
TRBD1	TRBV30	TRBJ2-1	.	CAYNHRDRGGNEQFF	TGTGCCTATAATCACCGGGACAGGGGAGGCAATGAGCAGTTCTTC
.	TRBV6-5	TRBJ1-1	once	CASSYGQGNTEAFF	TGTGCCAGCAGTTACGGGCAGGGGAACACTGAAGCTTTCTTT
.	TRBV7-2	TRBJ2-7	.	CASSPRTDSSYEQYF	TGTGCCAGCAGCCCCCGGACAGATTCTTCCTACGAGCAGTACTTC
TRBD2	TRBV7-6	TRBJ2-1	.	CASRPPSGAGGSNEQFF	TGTGCCAGCAGACCGCCCTCCGGAGCGGGAGGTAGCAATGAGCAGTTCTTC
.	TRBV7-9	TRBJ2-3	.	CASSLSQGADTQYF	TGTGCCAGCAGTCTGTCACAGGGTGCAGATACGCAGTATTTT
.	TRBV9	TRBJ2-1	.	CASSVGGLSSYNEQFF	TGTGCCAGCAGCGTAGGAGGCCTCTCCTCCTACAATGAGCAGTTCTTC
TRBD2	TRBV7-2	TRBJ2-3	.	CASSLRSGRGTDTQYF	TGTGCCAGCAGCTTACGTAGCGGGAGAGGGACAGATACGCAGTATTTT
TRBD2	TRBV11-2	TRBJ2-1	.	CASSARLAGGDSGNEQFF	TGTGCCAGCAGCGCAAGACTAGCGGGGGGGGATAGCGGCAATGAGCAGTTCTTC
.	TRBV30	TRBJ1-3	.	CAWSPLTVNSGNTIYF	TGTGCCTGGAGCCCCCTGACAGTGAACTCTGGAAACACCATATATTTT
.	TRBV6-5	TRBJ1-1	.	CASIRDTEAFF	TGTGCAAGCATCAGGGACACTGAAGCTTTCTTT
TRBD1	TRBV7-2	TRBJ2-1	.	CASSPGGSYNEQFF	TGTGCCAGCAGCCCAGGGGGCTCCTACAATGAGCAGTTCTTC
.	TRBV27	TRBJ1-3	.	CASSLRPTAFGSSGNTIYF	TGTGCCAGCAGTCTTAGACCGACGGCTTTTGGGAGCTCTGGAAACACCATATATTTT
TRBD1	TRBV5-1	TRBJ2-7	.	CASSFSRDRGGEQYF	TGCGCCAGCAGCTTTAGCCGGGACAGGGGAGGCGAGCAGTACTTC
TRBD2	TRBV6-4	TRBJ2-1	.	CASSDSGLAGGNEQFF	TGTGCCAGCAGTGACTCCGGGCTAGCGGGGGGAAATGAGCAGTTCTTC
.	TRBV25-1	TRBJ2-3	.	CASSEGVTDTQYF	TGTGCCAGCAGTGAAGGAGTCACAGATACGCAGTATTTT